The clone carrying this TCR beta chain was recorded at least ten times. Patients were excluded because of uncontrolled infection, other autoimmune disease, pregnancy or lactation. Trimming shortened V by 0 bases and J by 4 bases, and 12 bases separated the two germline ends. The CDR3 length is 14 residues. Germline-derived CDR1 and CDR2 are DFQATT and SNEGSKA (reference sequence). The data stem from a study of T cells in Graves' hyperthyroidism and ophthalmopathy. Amplified regions were TCR beta CDR3 sequences from RNA transcripts. The primer set for the first-round RT-PCR of the TCR CDR3 was HTBI. Via MiXCR, TCRdb re-called the multiplex PCR reads, giving one row per CDR3 protein. The table has about 350,000 distinct CDR3 sequences, 18% seen once.

The chain recombines TRBV20-1 with TRBJ1-1; D is uncertain. The sequenced sample consisted of blood. The TCR sequence derives from a woman aged 40 to 50 with Graves' ophthalmopathy. CDR3: CSARELTRGTEAFF. CDR3 DNA: TGCAGTGCTAGAGAGCTGACTCGGGGCACTGAAGCTTTCTTT.